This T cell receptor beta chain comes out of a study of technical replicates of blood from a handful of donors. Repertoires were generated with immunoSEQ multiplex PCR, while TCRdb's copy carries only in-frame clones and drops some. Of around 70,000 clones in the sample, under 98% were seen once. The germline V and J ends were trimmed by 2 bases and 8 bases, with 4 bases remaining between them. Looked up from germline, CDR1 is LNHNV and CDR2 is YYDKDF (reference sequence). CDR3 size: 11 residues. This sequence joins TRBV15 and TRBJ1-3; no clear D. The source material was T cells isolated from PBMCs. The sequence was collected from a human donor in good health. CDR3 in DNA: TGTGCCACCAGCAGACAGGACACCATATATTTT. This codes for CATSRQDTIYF. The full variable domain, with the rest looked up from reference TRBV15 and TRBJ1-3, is DAMVIQNPRYQVTQFGKPVTLSCSQTLNHNVMYWYQQKSSQAPKLLFHYYDKDFNNEADTPDNFQSRRPNTSFCFLDIRSPGLGDTAMYLCATSRQDTIYFGEGSWLTVV.